The 32 T cell receptor beta chains presented below share a single source sample, sequenced in a study of cytomegalovirus exposure and HLA in healthy donors. TCRdb's copy holds only in-frame clones and misses some; the assay was immunoSEQ multiplex PCR. The sample shows 80,000 to 100,000 clones, 87% of them seen only once. The sequenced sample consisted of PBMCs. All receptors derive from a woman aged 25 to 39 in good health and CMV-seronegative.

The chain has TRBV13 and TRBJ2-1, with TRBD2 matching 9 bases. Germline V lookup: CDR1 PRHDT, CDR2 FYEKMQ (reference sequence). Losses at the gene ends were 2 bases for V and 9 bases for J; bases not matched to a gene: 11. This CDR3 spans 16 amino acids. CDR3 coding DNA: TGTGCCAGCAGCTTAAGATTAGCGGGAGAGGATACTGAGCAGTTCTTC. Translated, it gives CASSLRLAGEDTEQFF.

With respect to this clone: A read error is likely, as this CDR3 ends without the conserved phenylalanine or tryptophan. The DNA is omitted, as the CDR3 cannot be located on it reliably, and the CDR3 follows TCRdb's listing. The rearrangement links TRBV6-1 to TRBJ1-2; TRBD1, as called in the table, went unchecked against the DNA. The CDR3 has 13 residues if both end residues are counted. CDR1 and CDR2 (germline): MNHNS, SASEGT. Here the CDR3 reads CASSVTGQGPYEN.

V and J are TRBV10-3 and TRBJ2-1; TRBD2 agrees at 7 bases. Germline trimming cut 10 bases from V and 7 bases from J; bases unmatched to any gene: 10. CDR1 ENHRY and CDR2 SYGVKD come from the germline V gene. This CDR3 is 13 amino acids long. CDR3 sequence: CATYGGGRNEQFF. The CDR3 DNA reads TGTGCCACCTACGGGGGAGGGCGTAATGAGCAGTTCTTC.

The chain carries TRBV5-1 and TRBJ1-1; weak D call: TRBD1 (5 bases). V was shortened by 2 bases and J by 6 bases, with 14 bases between the two germline ends. Germline V lookup: CDR1 SGHRS, CDR2 YFSETQ. The CDR3 spans 14 residues. As DNA, the CDR3 is TGCGCCAGCAGCTTTCAAGACAGTTCCCCTGAAGCTTTCTTT. This translates into CASSFQDSSPEAFF.

V is TRBV11-2 and J is TRBJ2-2, with D possibly matching TRBD1 (5 bases). Germline assignment: CDR1 SGHAT and CDR2 FQNNGV. The V end was cut by 5 bases, the J end by 15 bases, with 25 bases between. There are 15 residues in the CDR3. The CDR3 sequence is CASSPGILSQGSMFF. CDR3 nucleotide sequence: TGTGCCAGCAGCCCCGGAATCCTTAGTCAGGGATCGATGTTTTTT.

This chain uses TRBV11-2 with TRBJ2-7; D may be TRBD2 (5 bases). The germline gives CDR1 SGHAT, CDR2 FQNNGV. CDR3 length: 14 amino acids. V was shortened by 2 bases and J by 0 bases, with 8 bases between the two germline ends. CDR3 region: CASSLQDFSYEQYF. The CDR3 DNA sequence: TGTGCCAGCAGCTTACAGGACTTCTCCTACGAGCAGTACTTC.

J is TRBJ2-1 and V is TRBV15, with 10 bases matching TRBD2. Trimming removed 5 bases from V and 7 bases from J; junction bases left unmatched: 11. Germline V gives CDR1 LNHNV, CDR2 YYDKDF (reference sequence). The CDR3 sequence is 16 residues long. The CDR3 sequence is CATSVGSGRARNEQFF. CDR3 in DNA: TGTGCCACCAGCGTCGGGAGCGGGAGGGCCCGGAATGAGCAGTTCTTC. The full variable domain, its missing parts supplied by reference TRBV15 and TRBJ2-1, is DAMVIQNPRYQVTQFGKPVTLSCSQTLNHNVMYWYQQKSSQAPKLLFHYYDKDFNNEADTPDNFQSRRPNTSFCFLDIRSPGLGDTAMYLCATSVGSGRARNEQFFGPGTRLTVL.

This sequence joins TRBV9 and TRBJ1-2, with 9 bases identical to TRBD1. Trimming took 4 bases from V and 4 from J; bases not matched to a gene: 5. In germline, CDR1 is SGDLS, CDR2 YYNGEE. This CDR3 is built from 14 residues. The CDR3 nucleotides read TGTGCCAGCAGCCAGGGACAGGGTCTCTATGGCTACACCTTC. This gives the protein CASSQGQGLYGYTF.

The chain combines TRBV28 with TRBJ2-3, with TRBD2 identical over 14 bases. The germline V gene has CDR1 MDHEN and CDR2 SYDVKM. This CDR3 contains 20 residues. V was pared by 3 bases and J by 1 base, with 12 bases of the junction left unmatched. CDR3 amino acids: CASSFIPPATSGRGTDTQYF. The DNA for the CDR3 is TGTGCCAGCAGTTTTATCCCCCCTGCGACTAGCGGGAGGGGCACAGATACGCAGTATTTT. Filled out from reference TRBV28 and TRBJ2-3, the complete variable domain reads DVKVTQSSRYLVKRTGEKVFLECVQDMDHENMFWYRQDPGLGLRLIYFSYDVKMKEKGDIPEGYSVSREKKERFSLILESASTNQTSMYLCASSFIPPATSGRGTDTQYFGPGTRLTVL.

This chain links TRBV9 with TRBJ2-1; 9 nucleotides align to TRBD1. CDR1 and CDR2 (germline): SGDLS, YYNGEE. The length of the CDR3 is 15 residues. After removal of 3 bases from V and 4 bases from J, the junction contained 5 bases not matched to a gene. The CDR3 protein is CASSATGTGYNEQFF. In nucleotides, the CDR3 is TGTGCCAGCAGCGCTACCGGGACAGGGTACAATGAGCAGTTCTTC.

The chain joins TRBV29-1 to TRBJ2-1; tentative D call: TRBD1 (6 bases). The CDR3 extends over 15 amino acids. Germline V gives CDR1 SQVTM, CDR2 ANQGSEA. V was cut by 6 bases and J by 2 bases, with 17 bases left in between. The CDR3 DNA reads TGCAGCGTAGGAACCGGACAGTTAGCCTACAATGAGCAGTTCTTC. Protein product: CSVGTGQLAYNEQFF.

V and J are TRBV18 and TRBJ2-7, with 7 bases identical to TRBD2. This CDR3 is built from 14 residues. Germline trimming cut 5 bases from V and 2 bases from J; bases unmatched to any gene: 6. The germline V gene has CDR1 KGHSH and CDR2 LQKENI. CDR3: CASSKGLTAYEQYF. The CDR3 DNA reads TGTGCCAGCTCAAAGGGACTAACTGCCTACGAGCAGTACTTC.

The genes are TRBV11-1 and TRBJ1-1, with 7 nucleotides matching TRBD1. The ends lost 5 bases at V and 5 bases at J; junction bases unmatched: 2. CDR1 SGHAT and CDR2 FQDESV come from the germline V gene (reference sequence). The CDR3 consists of 12 residues. CDR3 region: CASSQQGTEAFF. The CDR3 bases are TGTGCCAGCAGCCAACAGGGGACTGAAGCTTTCTTT.

This rearrangement joins TRBV6-5 to TRBJ2-1; 8 positions agree with TRBD1. This CDR3 spans 15 amino acids. The junction had 7 bases not matched to a gene; V was cut back by 6 bases and J by 3 bases. Germline V CDR1 and CDR2: MNHEY, SVGAGI. CDR3 bases: TGTGCCAGCAGCCAGGGGGCGGTTAGCTACAATGAGCAGTTCTTC. Encoded protein: CASSQGAVSYNEQFF.

This chain links TRBV9 with TRBJ1-1; D is perhaps TRBD1 (6 bases). Germline loops: CDR1 SGDLS, CDR2 YYNGEE. The CDR3 loop spans 13 amino acids. The germline V and J ends were trimmed by 4 bases and 6 bases, with 13 bases remaining between them. CDR3 sequence reads: CASSPLQGSEAFF. DNA of the CDR3: TGTGCCAGCAGCCCGTTACAGGGCTCTGAAGCTTTCTTT.

The chain links TRBV28 to TRBJ2-5; D remains unclear. The germline gives CDR1 MDHEN, CDR2 SYDVKM. This CDR3 comprises 14 residues. The V gene lost 2 bases and the J gene lost 2 bases, with 9 bases spanning the gap. The CDR3 loop reads CASSLVNSQETQYF. CDR3 nucleotide sequence: TGTGCCAGCAGTTTAGTGAACAGTCAAGAGACCCAGTACTTC.

This chain joins TRBV18 and TRBJ2-5, with D perhaps TRBD1 (5 bases). Germline V gene lookup returns CDR1 KGHSH and CDR2 LQKENI. The germline V and J ends were trimmed by 1 base and 4 bases, with 10 bases remaining between them. The CDR3 extends over 14 amino acids. CDR3 nucleotides: TGTGCCAGCTCACCACAGGGGCCGTCAGAGACCCAGTACTTC. This encodes CASSPQGPSETQYF.

This clone was recorded a few times. The chain is built from TRBV2 and TRBJ1-2, with D perhaps matching TRBD1 (5 bases). The germline V and J ends were trimmed by 6 bases and 10 bases, with 15 bases remaining between them. The CDR3 covers 12 residues. Germline CDR1 reads SNHLY; CDR2 reads FYNNEI. CDR3: CASRSRGMDYTF. In DNA form, the CDR3 reads TGTGCCAGCAGATCCCGGGGGATGGACTACACCTTC.

This chain links TRBV4-1 with TRBJ2-7; 7 bases match TRBD2. This CDR3 is built from 15 residues. Germline V gives CDR1 MGHRA, CDR2 YSYEKL. V lost 4 bases to trimming and J lost 3 bases; unmatched junction nucleotides: 9. The CDR3 spells CASSPPGASGYEQYF. Here the CDR3 DNA reads TGCGCCAGCAGCCCCCCCGGGGCTAGCGGCTACGAGCAGTACTTC.

CDR3 loop: CASSQDPGSELNEQFF. The CDR3, as DNA: TGTGCCAGCAGCCAAGATCCCGGTAGCGAACTCAATGAGCAGTTCTTC. J is TRBJ2-1 and V is TRBV4-2; possibly TRBD2 for D (5 bases). CDR3 length: 16 residues. In germline, CDR1 is LGHNA, CDR2 YNFKEQ. The V end lost 0 bases, the J end lost 6 bases, and 15 bases lay between the germline ends.

In DNA, the CDR3 is TGTGCCAGCTCCGCGAGACAGGGGTCACGAGAGACCCAGTACTTC. Translation gives CASSARQGSRETQYF. V usage is TRBV18 and J usage is TRBJ2-5, with 8 bases that match TRBD1. Germline trimming cut 6 bases from V and 4 bases from J; bases unmatched to any gene: 10. Germline V gives CDR1 KGHSH, CDR2 LQKENI. The CDR3 loop spans 15 amino acids.

The J gene is TRBJ2-2, the V gene TRBV10-2, with D unclear. This CDR3 is built from 12 residues. CDR1 and CDR2 (germline): WSHSY, SAAADI. Deletions cut 7 bases from V and 1 base from J, with 4 bases between. The DNA for the CDR3 is TGCGCCAGCAACAGGAACACCGGGGAGCTGTTTTTT. Translation gives CASNRNTGELFF.

In this sample, this clone turned up once. The V call is TRBV25-1, the J call TRBJ2-7, with D possibly being TRBD2 (5 bases). Germline V gives CDR1 MGHDK, CDR2 SYGVNS. V dropped 5 bases and J dropped 5 bases, with 13 bases sitting between them. The CDR3 contains 13 residues. CDR3 DNA: TGTGCCAGCAGTACCAGACCCGGGAACGAGCAGTACTTC. Protein sequence: CASSTRPGNEQYF.

This clone was seen at least ten times. The chain combines TRBV28 with TRBJ2-7, with a possible D match to TRBD2 (5 bases). Trimming left V 6 bases short and J 3 bases short, with 21 bases between. The CDR3 is made up of 16 amino acids. Germline assignment: CDR1 MDHEN and CDR2 SYDVKM. The CDR3 DNA reads TGTGCCAGCAGCTCCCAGCGGAACTTGAGGTTCTACGAGCAGTACTTC. Translated: CASSSQRNLRFYEQYF.

The gene calls are TRBV29-1 and TRBJ2-1; 8 positions match TRBD2. This CDR3 comprises 15 residues. V lost 7 bases to trimming and J lost 3 bases; unmatched junction nucleotides: 11. Per germline, CDR1 SQVTM and CDR2 ANQGSEA. In DNA, the CDR3 is TGCAGCGGGGGGGGTAGCGGGATTGACTACAATGAGCAGTTCTTC. Translated, it gives CSGGGSGIDYNEQFF.

In this sample, this clone turned up a few times. The chain couples TRBV6-4 to TRBJ1-1; 7 bases line up with TRBD1. Trimming at V came to 5 bases and at J to 0 bases, leaving 6 bases not matched to a gene. The germline V gene has CDR1 MRHNA and CDR2 SNTAGT. The CDR3 has 15 residues. The CDR3 loop is CASSKRGQMNTEAFF. The CDR3, as DNA: TGTGCCAGCAGTAAGAGGGGACAGATGAACACTGAAGCTTTCTTT.

V is TRBV29-1 and J is TRBJ2-2; D perhaps matches TRBD2 (6 bases). V gave up 1 base and J gave up 6 bases, with 9 bases separating them. Germline CDR1 and CDR2: SQVTM and ANQGSEA. This CDR3 spans 13 amino acids. Here the CDR3 reads CSVEGGVPGELFF. The CDR3 bases are TGCAGCGTTGAAGGGGGGGTCCCCGGGGAGCTGTTTTTT.

The chain uses TRBV13 and TRBJ2-1; 9 positions agree with TRBD2. This CDR3 comprises 17 residues. Germline V lookup: CDR1 PRHDT, CDR2 FYEKMQ (reference sequence). Trimming removed 4 bases from V and 4 bases from J; junction bases left unmatched: 11. The CDR3, as DNA: TGTGCCAGCAGCTCCCAAAGAACTAGCGGGTCTTACAATGAGCAGTTCTTC. Protein product: CASSSQRTSGSYNEQFF.

This chain joins TRBV6-5 and TRBJ1-1; D is unresolved. The length of the CDR3 is 13 residues. The V gene lost 2 bases and the J gene lost 4 bases, with 8 bases spanning the gap. Germline lookup yields CDR1 MNHEY and CDR2 SVGAGI. CDR3 nucleotide sequence: TGTGCCAGCAGTTACAATTCTTTCACTGAAGCTTTCTTT. Its protein product is CASSYNSFTEAFF.

This clone was seen only a few times. The rearrangement joins TRBV6-5 to TRBJ2-6; D call uncertain. The CDR3 runs 15 residues. Germline CDR1 and CDR2: MNHEY and SVGAGI. Deletions cut 8 bases from V and 0 bases from J, with 11 bases between. This CDR3 is CASSLAGSGANVLTF. The CDR3 region has the DNA TGTGCCAGCTCCTTAGCCGGCTCTGGGGCCAACGTCCTGACTTTC.

The chain joins TRBV7-9 to TRBJ1-2, with D possibly TRBD1 on 6 matching bases. V was cut by 5 bases and J by 0 bases, with 13 bases left in between. The CDR3 covers 15 residues. The V gene's germline CDR1 is SEHNR and CDR2 FQNEAQ (reference sequence). CDR3 in DNA: TGTGCCAGCAGCCTGGGACAAGGGGCTAACTATGGCTACACCTTC. Translated, it gives CASSLGQGANYGYTF.

This chain connects TRBV5-1 to TRBJ2-7; tentative D call: TRBD2 (6 bases). This CDR3 region has 14 residues. V lost 0 bases, J lost 3 bases, and 10 bases lay in between. The germline gives CDR1 SGHRS, CDR2 YFSETQ. The CDR3 nucleotides read TGCGCCAGCAGCTTGGTAGCGGCTTTCTACGAGCAGTACTTC. Protein sequence: CASSLVAAFYEQYF.